The next 4 T cell receptor beta chains were all read from a single sample in a study of blood T cells in healthy people across ages. Using a J-beta primer mix together with a sample-barcoded 5' primer, a second PCR was run for about 6 to 11 cycles. TCRdb itself ran the 5' RACE reads through MiXCR, one entry per CDR3 protein. The sample contains 700,000 to 1,000,000 distinct CDR3 sequences, 44% of which appear only once. Sequencing was done on a sample of blood. Every receptor here comes from a man aged 55 to 70 in good health.

This clonotype occurred a few times. The chain combines TRBV12-3 or TRBV12-4 with TRBJ2-4; tentative D call: TRBD1 (5 bases). The V end was cut by 3 bases, the J end by 3 bases, with 9 bases between. There are 14 residues in the CDR3. The CDR3 sequence is CASSFEGVKNIQYF. CDR3 in DNA: TGTGCCAGCAGTTTCGAAGGGGTCAAAAACATTCAGTACTTC.

This rearrangement joins TRBV7-8 to TRBJ2-5; 8 bases map to TRBD1. J was trimmed by 13 bases and V by 3 bases; bases with no gene match: 10. Germline V gene sequence: CDR1 SGHVS, CDR2 FQNEAQ. The CDR3 runs 13 residues. This CDR3 is CASSLTGTGVSYF. Written as DNA, the CDR3 is TGTGCCAGCAGCTTGACCGGGACAGGCGTTTCGTACTTC.

This clonotype was seen only a few times. The chain uses TRBV12-3 or TRBV12-4 and TRBJ2-5; weak D call: TRBD2 (5 bases). This CDR3 contains 12 residues. Between the trimmed V and J ends, which lost 9 bases and 5 bases, there was a span of 13 bases. The CDR3 nucleotides read TGTGCCAGTCGGAGGAGCGAGGAGACCCAGTACTTC. Translation: CASRRSEETQYF.

The V gene is TRBV20-1, the J gene TRBJ1-2; 9 bases agree with TRBD1. The CDR3 has 13 residues. CDR1 and CDR2 (germline): DFQATT, SNEGSKA (reference sequence). The V gene end was trimmed by 6 bases and the J gene end by 6 bases; junction bases not matched to a gene: 8. The DNA of the CDR3 is TGCAGTGCAAGGGACAGGGAAAGAAATGGCTACACCTTC. This codes for CSARDRERNGYTF.